Below, 22 T cell receptor beta chains from the same sample are listed, as sequenced in a study of cytomegalovirus exposure and HLA in healthy donors. Researchers ran the PCR with 60 Vbeta and 13 Jbeta primers. Clones were read by immunoSEQ multiplex PCR, and TCRdb kept only the in-frame ones, dropping some. The sample lists roughly 200,000 clones; 70% to 90% were seen once. Material for sequencing was PBMCs. All receptors come from a woman in her 30s in good health and CMV-seronegative.

The rearrangement links TRBV6-5 to TRBJ1-6; a possible D gene is TRBD1 (5 bases). The germline gives CDR1 MNHEY, CDR2 SVGAGI. The CDR3 is 15 residues long. V lost 2 bases, J lost 10 bases, and 15 bases lay in between. CDR3 protein: CASSYGYGQDSPLHF. CDR3 sequence (DNA): TGTGCCAGCAGTTACGGATACGGACAAGACTCACCCCTCCACTTT.

As to this clone: Other DNA sequences in the same sample also yield this CDR3. The J gene is TRBJ2-1, the V gene TRBV28, with 8 bases matching TRBD2. Germline values: CDR1 MDHEN, CDR2 SYDVKM. J gave up 9 bases and V 7 bases, and 14 bases lay outside the gene matches. The CDR3 length is 15 residues. CDR3 sequence: CASTLGLAGVGEQFF. In nucleotides, the CDR3 is TGTGCCAGCACCCTAGGACTAGCAGGAGTGGGTGAGCAGTTCTTC. Variable domain in full (rest from reference TRBV28 and TRBJ2-1): DVKVTQSSRYLVKRTGEKVFLECVQDMDHENMFWYRQDPGLGLRLIYFSYDVKMKEKGDIPEGYSVSREKKERFSLILESASTNQTSMYLCASTLGLAGVGEQFFGPGTRLTVL.

The chain employs TRBV19 and TRBJ2-5; 13 nucleotides align to TRBD2. Germline V lookup: CDR1 LNHDA, CDR2 SQIVND (reference sequence). This CDR3 comprises 16 residues. Germline trimming cut 4 bases from V and 3 bases from J; bases unmatched to any gene: 5. CDR3 residues: CASSTPGLAGEETQYF. DNA of the CDR3: TGTGCCAGTAGTACCCCCGGACTAGCGGGGGAAGAGACCCAGTACTTC.

This chain uses TRBV6-4 with TRBJ1-1, with TRBD1 as a possible D gene (5 bases). The CDR3 is 14 amino acids. Looked up from germline, CDR1 is MRHNA and CDR2 is SNTAGT. V was cut by 0 bases and J by 6 bases, with 11 bases left in between. CDR3 in amino acids: CASSDSGRASEAFF. In DNA, the CDR3 is TGTGCCAGCAGTGACTCGGGCAGGGCGTCTGAAGCTTTCTTT.

This sequence joins TRBV5-1 and TRBJ2-1; 8 nucleotides line up with TRBD2. V shed 4 bases, J shed 13 bases, and the junction held 13 bases outside the gene matches. From germline, CDR1 is SGHRS and CDR2 YFSETQ. CDR3 size: 14 residues. DNA for the CDR3: TGCGCCAGCAGCCCCGGGGGGGAGCGGGGTGTTCAGTTCTTC. This sequence encodes CASSPGGERGVQFF.

The chain has TRBV28 and TRBJ2-2; D may be TRBD1 (5 bases). There are 16 residues in the CDR3. V was clipped by 1 base and J by 6 bases, with 15 bases between them. Germline V lookup: CDR1 MDHEN, CDR2 SYDVKM. In nucleotides, the CDR3 is TGTGCCAGCAGTTTATCGAGTAGGGGCTTCCCCGGGGAGCTGTTTTTT. This translates into CASSLSSRGFPGELFF.

The gene calls are TRBV18 and TRBJ2-7; tentative D call: TRBD1 (5 bases). The CDR3 extends over 15 amino acids. Per germline, CDR1 KGHSH and CDR2 LQKENI. The germline V and J ends were trimmed by 2 bases and 2 bases, with 13 bases remaining between them. The CDR3 DNA reads TGTGCCAGCTCACCAGGACACGAAGAACCCTACGAGCAGTACTTC. Protein product: CASSPGHEEPYEQYF.

The chain couples TRBV18 to TRBJ1-1; the D gene is possibly TRBD1 (6 bases). The CDR3 covers 14 residues. Looked up from germline, CDR1 is KGHSH and CDR2 is LQKENI. Trimming shortened V by 4 bases and J by 1 base, and 10 bases separated the two germline ends. The CDR3 is CASSHYRANTEAFF. CDR3 coding DNA: TGTGCCAGCTCACACTACAGGGCGAACACTGAAGCTTTCTTT.

This chain connects TRBV11-1 to TRBJ2-1; possibly TRBD2 for D (5 bases). This CDR3 spans 13 amino acids. Germline CDR1 and CDR2: SGHAT and FQDESV (reference sequence). V lost 5 bases to trimming and J lost 7 bases, with 12 bases between them. Here the CDR3 reads CASSRASPNEQFF. In DNA, the CDR3 is TGTGCCAGCAGCCGAGCTAGCCCTAATGAGCAGTTCTTC.

The chain employs TRBV27 and TRBJ2-1; tentative D call: TRBD1 (6 bases). This CDR3 has 15 residues. Germline V CDR1 and CDR2: MNHEY, SMNVEV (reference sequence). Trimming pared 7 bases from V and 2 bases from J, leaving 15 bases between. CDR3 in amino acids: CASKRTASTYNEQFF. CDR3 bases: TGTGCCAGCAAGCGGACAGCTTCGACCTACAATGAGCAGTTCTTC.

The chain joins TRBV6-1 to TRBJ1-6, with 8 bases lining up with TRBD1. The trim removed 4 bases at V and 9 bases at J, leaving 5 bases unmatched. The CDR3 covers 14 residues. CDR1 is MNHNS and CDR2 is SASEGT in the germline V gene. CDR3 DNA sequence: TGTGCCAGCAGTGGACAGGGGTTCGTTTCACCCCTCCACTTT. Its translation: CASSGQGFVSPLHF.

The V call is TRBV19, the J call TRBJ2-5; 13 bases are a match to TRBD2. The junction had 1 base not matched to a gene; V was cut back by 3 bases and J by 3 bases. Germline assignment: CDR1 LNHDA and CDR2 SQIVND (reference sequence). The CDR3 is 15 amino acids. CDR3 protein: CASSIGTSGKETQYF. DNA for the CDR3: TGTGCCAGTAGTATTGGGACTAGCGGGAAAGAGACCCAGTACTTC.

The J gene is TRBJ2-7, the V gene TRBV5-1; D possibly corresponds to TRBD1 (5 bases). V shed 0 bases and J shed 4 bases, with 17 bases lying between them. The CDR3 sequence is 16 residues long. Per germline, CDR1 SGHRS and CDR2 YFSETQ. DNA of the CDR3: TGCGCCAGCAGCTTGGGTAGGACATCCTATCCGTACGAGCAGTACTTC. Its translation is CASSLGRTSYPYEQYF.

This CDR3 is CASSVIGSYGYTF. Here the CDR3 DNA reads TGTGCCAGCAGTGTGATTGGGAGCTATGGCTACACCTTC. J is TRBJ1-2 and V is TRBV28; D is uncertain. Trimming shortened V by 5 bases and J by 4 bases, and 11 bases separated the two germline ends. The CDR3 spans 13 residues. Germline V gives CDR1 MDHEN, CDR2 SYDVKM.

The chain is built from TRBV30 and TRBJ2-1; 10 bases are a match to TRBD2. This CDR3 spans 15 amino acids. V trimming: 3 bases; J trimming: 2 bases; junction bases outside the gene matches: 4. Germline assignment: CDR1 GTSNPN and CDR2 SVGIG (reference sequence). The CDR3 DNA reads as TGTGCCTGGAGCCTAGCGGGGGTGACCTACAATGAGCAGTTCTTC. It translates to CAWSLAGVTYNEQFF. The full variable domain, its missing parts supplied by reference TRBV30 and TRBJ2-1, is SQTIHQWPATLVQPVGSPLSLECTVEGTSNPNLYWYRQAAGRGLQLLFYSVGIGQISSEVPQNLSASRPQDRQFILSSKKLLLSDSGFYLCAWSLAGVTYNEQFFGPGTRLTVL.

This sequence joins TRBV9 and TRBJ2-7; 9 nucleotides agree with TRBD2. Germline values: CDR1 SGDLS, CDR2 YYNGEE. This CDR3 region has 16 residues. J lost 2 bases, V lost 3 bases, and 9 bases had no gene match. CDR3 amino acids: CASSAGAAGGAYEQYF. CDR3 in DNA: TGTGCCAGCAGCGCCGGGGCAGCGGGGGGCGCCTACGAGCAGTACTTC. Supplemented by reference TRBV9 and TRBJ2-7, the full variable domain reads DSGVTQTPKHLITATGQRVTLRCSPRSGDLSVYWYQQSLDQGLQFLIQYYNGEERAKGNILERFSAQQFPDLHSELNLSSLELGDSALYFCASSAGAAGGAYEQYFGPGTRLTVT.

The genes are TRBV2 and TRBJ1-5; 9 positions match TRBD1. The CDR3 totals 14 residues. Per germline, CDR1 SNHLY and CDR2 FYNNEI. The J segment lost 6 bases and the V segment lost 3 bases, leaving 3 bases of the junction unmatched. The CDR3 reads CASSDGTGIQPQHF. The CDR3 DNA reads as TGTGCCAGCAGTGATGGGACAGGGATTCAGCCCCAGCATTTT.

This clone has a handful of counts. This chain uses TRBV27 with TRBJ1-2; 12 bases agree with TRBD1. This CDR3 has 17 amino acids. V shed 6 bases, J shed 9 bases, and the junction held 17 bases outside the gene matches. Germline CDR1 reads MNHEY; CDR2 reads SMNVEV (reference sequence). In DNA form, the CDR3 reads TGTGCCAGCAGGGGCGGGACAGGGGGCGCCCCAGTTCGGAGCTACACCTTC. Residues: CASRGGTGGAPVRSYTF.

To note about this clone: Other DNA sequences of this sample code for an identical CDR3. V is TRBV5-6 and J is TRBJ1-2; unclear D gene. CDR1 is SGHDT, CDR2 YYEEEE, per germline. CDR3 length: 15 residues. Deletions cut 4 bases from V and 3 bases from J, with 16 bases between. CDR3 in amino acids: CASSLGQADYYGYTF. CDR3 nucleotide sequence: TGTGCCAGCAGCCTAGGGCAGGCGGACTACTATGGCTACACCTTC.

V and J are TRBV11-3 and TRBJ2-2; D gene ambiguous. Per the germline V gene, CDR1 is SGHNT and CDR2 is YENEEA. V lost 2 bases and J lost 4, with 5 bases in between. The CDR3 covers 13 residues. CDR3 residues: CASSLTATGELFF. CDR3 sequence (DNA): TGTGCCAGCAGCTTAACAGCCACCGGGGAGCTGTTTTTT.

J is TRBJ1-2 and V is TRBV19; 8 bases are a match to TRBD1. V dropped 10 bases and J dropped 8; count of bases not matched to a gene: 21. CDR1 and CDR2 from the germline V gene are LNHDA and SQIVND (reference sequence). The CDR3 is made up of 16 amino acids. CDR3 sequence reads: CATTRTSGGRSWGYTF. The CDR3 region has the DNA TGTGCCACTACGCGAACCTCAGGGGGCAGATCGTGGGGCTACACCTTC.

The chain combines TRBV5-1 with TRBJ1-1; a weak D match, TRBD1 (5 bases). The V end was cut by 3 bases, the J end by 1 base, with 28 bases between. The V gene's germline CDR1 is SGHRS and CDR2 YFSETQ. The CDR3 consists of 20 residues. The CDR3 DNA follows: TGCGCCAGCAGCTGGGGACTCCGGGGCAGTGGAATGGGCGAGAACACTGAAGCTTTCTTT. Translating it yields CASSWGLRGSGMGENTEAFF.